The 9 T cell receptor beta chains below were found in one sample sequenced in a study of T-cell memory formation after mild COVID-19. TCRdb analysed the 5' RACE reads with MiXCR anew, one entry per CDR3 protein. Of about 350,000 distinct CDR3 sequences in the sample, 20% to 25% were seen once. The sample comprised PBMCs or a T cell subset sorted from them (not recorded which). These receptor sequences come from a man younger than 35 who had mild COVID-19 (a few samples of this study predate the infection). Cell type and time point are not known.

J is TRBJ2-7 and V is TRBV6-1, with 11 bases aligning to TRBD1. The CDR3 runs to 14 residues. Germline V gene sequence: CDR1 MNHNS, CDR2 SASEGT. V lost 7 bases to trimming and J lost 4 bases; unmatched junction nucleotides: 6. CDR3 in amino acids: CASTGQGGLYEQYV. The CDR3 coding sequence is TGTGCCAGCACGGGACAGGGGGGACTTTACGAGCAGTACGTC.

This clonotype was seen only a few times. The V gene is TRBV7-6, the J gene TRBJ1-3, with D possibly TRBD1 on 5 matching bases. Germline V gene sequence: CDR1 SGHVS, CDR2 FNYEAQ. V was clipped by 1 base and J by 0 bases, with 10 bases between them. The CDR3 has 16 residues. Here the CDR3 DNA reads TGTGCCAGCAGCTTAGAACAGGCCAACTCTGGAAACACCATATATTTT. Amino acids: CASSLEQANSGNTIYF. Complete variable domain (other parts from reference TRBV7-6 and TRBJ1-3): GAGVSQSPRYKVTKRGQDVALRCDPISGHVSLYWYRQALGQGPEFLTYFNYEAQQDKSGLPNDRFSAERPEGSISTLTIQRTEQRDSAMYRCASSLEQANSGNTIYFGEGSWLTVV.

The chain employs TRBV7-3 and TRBJ2-5, with a tentative D call TRBD1 (6 bases). V lost 5 bases to trimming and J lost 5 bases, with 12 bases between them. There are 13 residues in the CDR3. Germline V gene data show CDR1 as SGHTA and CDR2 as FQGTGA. For the CDR3, the DNA is TGTGCCAGCAGCCAAGAGGGGGTGGAGACCCAGTACTTC. Translated, it gives CASSQEGVETQYF.

This clonotype was counted many times. This chain uses TRBV18 with TRBJ2-1, with 7 positions matching TRBD2. The germline CDR1 and CDR2 sequences are KGHSH and LQKENI. Losses at the gene ends were 3 bases for V and 9 bases for J; bases not matched to a gene: 8. The CDR3 loop spans 14 amino acids. The CDR3 DNA follows: TGTGCCAGCTCACCCGTCAGCGGGGAAGTTGAGCAGTTCTTC. It codes for CASSPVSGEVEQFF.

The chain has TRBV6-2 or TRBV6-3 and TRBJ2-2; 7 bases fit TRBD2. The germline CDR1 and CDR2 sequences are MNHEY and SVGEGT. Germline trimming cut 3 bases from V and 0 bases from J; bases unmatched to any gene: 1. The CDR3 is made up of 15 amino acids. The CDR3 reads CASSYAGANTGELFF. CDR3 DNA: TGTGCCAGCAGTTATGCGGGGGCGAACACCGGGGAGCTGTTTTTT.

V and J are TRBV6-6 and TRBJ1-1; possibly TRBD1 for D (6 bases). V lost 3 bases and J lost 5, with 13 bases in between. The germline V gene encodes CDR1 MNHNY and CDR2 SVGAGI (reference sequence). There are 14 residues in the CDR3. The CDR3 nucleotides are TGTGCCAGCAGTTATTGGGAGGGGGTTACTGAAGCTTTCTTT. Residues: CASSYWEGVTEAFF.

The J gene is TRBJ2-7, the V gene TRBV5-5, with a possible D match to TRBD1 (6 bases). Germline CDR1 is SGHKS and CDR2 is YYEKEE (reference sequence). V lost 2 bases and J lost 0, with 12 bases in between. This CDR3 has 15 residues. The CDR3 here is CASSFQGKSSYEQYV. The DNA for the CDR3 is TGTGCCAGCAGCTTCCAGGGGAAAAGCTCCTACGAGCAGTACGTC.

The V and J genes are TRBV2 and TRBJ2-5; weak D call: TRBD1 (6 bases). Per germline, CDR1 SNHLY and CDR2 FYNNEI. The CDR3 has 12 amino acids. Trimming cost V 6 bases and J 9 bases, with 14 bases left between them. The CDR3 protein is CASRGQPASQYF. The CDR3, as DNA: TGTGCCAGCAGGGGACAACCGGCGTCCCAGTACTTC.

The rearrangement links TRBV20-1 to TRBJ2-7, with 8 bases lining up with TRBD2. Looked up from germline, CDR1 is DFQATT and CDR2 is SNEGSKA (reference sequence). Unmatched junction bases numbered 8, after V lost 6 bases and J lost 4 bases. The CDR3 length is 13 residues. Here the CDR3 reads CSALGGEAYEQYF. The CDR3 DNA reads as TGCAGTGCCCTCGGGGGGGAAGCGTACGAGCAGTACTTC.